The sequence of this TCR beta chain was determined in a study of cytomegalovirus exposure and HLA in healthy donors. The PCR used 60 Vbeta and 13 Jbeta primers. Assay: immunoSEQ multiplex PCR; the TCRdb copy retains only in-frame clones and omits some. The sample consists of fewer than 250,000 clones, around 83% of them appearing once. V lost 3 bases and J lost 2; bases outside the gene matches: 5. The germline CDR1 and CDR2 sequences are LNHNV and YYDKDF (reference sequence). This CDR3 region has 16 residues. Sequencing was done on a sample of PBMCs. The TCR was taken from a girl aged 10 to 17 in good health and CMV-seronegative. V gene TRBV15 combines with J gene TRBJ2-3, with 10 positions matching TRBD2. The CDR3 region is CATSRRTSGSTDTQYF. The CDR3 coding sequence is TGTGCCACCAGCAGGCGGACTAGCGGCTCCACAGATACGCAGTATTTT.